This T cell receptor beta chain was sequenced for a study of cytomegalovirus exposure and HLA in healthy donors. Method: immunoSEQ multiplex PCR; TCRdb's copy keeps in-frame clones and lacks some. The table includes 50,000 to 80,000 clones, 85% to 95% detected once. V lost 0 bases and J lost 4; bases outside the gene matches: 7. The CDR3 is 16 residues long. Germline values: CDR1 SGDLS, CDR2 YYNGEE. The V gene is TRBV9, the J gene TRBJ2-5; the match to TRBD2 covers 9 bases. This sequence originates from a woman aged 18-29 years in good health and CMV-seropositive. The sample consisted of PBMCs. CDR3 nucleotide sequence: TGTGCCAGCAGCGTAGGCGGCGGGGGGGCCGGAGAGACCCAGTACTTC. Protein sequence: CASSVGGGGAGETQYF.